This T cell receptor (beta chain) was recorded in a study of cytomegalovirus exposure and HLA in healthy donors. The V end lost 5 bases, the J end lost 7 bases, and 17 bases lay between the germline ends. Germline CDR1 and CDR2: SGHNT and YENEEA. This CDR3 is 15 amino acids long. TCRdb keeps only in-frame clones here, not all; method: immunoSEQ multiplex PCR. The sample has some 130,000 clones, approximately 84% seen once. The sequence came from a man aged 30 to 39 in good health and CMV-seropositive. The chain carries TRBV11-3 and TRBJ2-2; D is possibly TRBD2 (5 bases). The sample comprised PBMCs. In DNA form, the CDR3 reads TGTGCCAGCAGCGATCCCGGGGAGCCGGTCGGGGAGCTGTTTTTT. Its protein is CASSDPGEPVGELFF.